Below, 21 T cell receptor beta chains from the same sample are listed, as sequenced in a study of cytomegalovirus exposure and HLA in healthy donors. The PCR employed 60 Vbeta primers together with 13 Jbeta primers. Data came from immunoSEQ multiplex PCR; TCRdb stores just in-frame clones and leaves some out. This sample has about 98,000 clones; about three quarters occur once, and the top ten carry 1.4% to 1.5%. The sample comprised PBMCs. These receptors originate from a man aged 40-49 years in good health and CMV-seronegative.

This chain links TRBV9 with TRBJ2-5; no definite D call. Germline V lookup: CDR1 SGDLS, CDR2 YYNGEE. CDR3 size: 12 residues. V lost 3 bases and J lost 1, with 4 bases in between. DNA for the CDR3: TGTGCCAGCAGCGCGTCCCAAGAGACCCAGTACTTC. Translating gives CASSASQETQYF.

This clone was seen more than once but under ten times. The V and J genes are TRBV19 and TRBJ2-7; D gene unclear. The V gene's germline CDR1 is LNHDA and CDR2 SQIVND (reference sequence). V shed 0 bases and J shed 2 bases, with 5 bases lying between them. This CDR3 region has 13 residues. In nucleotides, the CDR3 is TGTGCCAGTAGTATAGATCGGGCCTACGAGCAGTACTTC. Translated, it gives CASSIDRAYEQYF.

The rearrangement links TRBV5-8 to TRBJ2-1; a possible D gene is TRBD1 (5 bases). This CDR3 spans 15 amino acids. The germline CDR1 and CDR2 sequences are SGHTS and YDEGEE. V lost 4 bases and J 1 base, leaving 12 bases between the germline ends. CDR3 region: CASSRTGNSYNEQFF. The CDR3 DNA sequence: TGTGCCAGCAGCAGAACAGGAAATTCCTACAATGAGCAGTTCTTC.

The chain carries TRBV27 and TRBJ2-7; possibly TRBD1 for D (6 bases). Germline CDR1 MNHEY, CDR2 SMNVEV (reference sequence). The CDR3 is 16 amino acids. Trimming pared 3 bases from V and 2 bases from J, leaving 17 bases between. CDR3 bases: TGTGCCAGCAGTTTCGGCTGGACAGCTCTACCCTACGAGCAGTACTTC. As protein: CASSFGWTALPYEQYF.

The DNA of the CDR3 is TGCGCCAGCAGCCAAGGACAGGTTCAGCCCCAGCATTTT. Encoded protein: CASSQGQVQPQHF. The rearrangement joins TRBV4-1 to TRBJ1-5, with a possible D match to TRBD1 (6 bases). CDR1 is MGHRA, CDR2 YSYEKL, per germline. Trimming removed 1 base at V and 6 bases at J, with 7 bases between. The CDR3 runs 13 residues.

The V gene is TRBV7-9, the J gene TRBJ1-4, with 7 bases fitting TRBD1. The V segment lost 6 bases and the J segment 8 bases; nucleotides outside the gene matches: 9. The CDR3 totals 14 residues. Germline V gene lookup returns CDR1 SEHNR and CDR2 FQNEAQ (reference sequence). The CDR3 protein is CASSPRQGWEKLFF. As DNA, the CDR3 is TGTGCCAGCAGTCCCCGACAGGGTTGGGAAAAACTGTTTTTT.

V and J are TRBV5-5 and TRBJ2-2; D unresolved. Between the trimmed V and J ends, which lost 2 bases and 3 bases, there was a span of 5 bases. The CDR3 spans 13 residues. CDR1 and CDR2 from the germline V gene are SGHKS and YYEKEE (reference sequence). CDR3 residues: CASSFFDTGELFF. For the CDR3, the DNA is TGTGCCAGCAGCTTTTTCGACACCGGGGAGCTGTTTTTT.

The rearrangement links TRBV9 to TRBJ2-5; 7 bases are a match to TRBD2. The CDR3 is made up of 14 amino acids. The trim removed 4 bases at V and 5 bases at J, leaving 8 bases unmatched. CDR1 is SGDLS, CDR2 YYNGEE, per germline. CDR3 loop: CASSNLSGVETQYF. The DNA for the CDR3 is TGTGCCAGCAGCAACCTCAGCGGGGTGGAGACCCAGTACTTC.

The chain employs TRBV10-3 and TRBJ1-6, with D possibly being TRBD1 (5 bases). Deletions cut 7 bases from V and 5 bases from J, with 15 bases between. The CDR3 loop spans 15 amino acids. The germline V gene encodes CDR1 ENHRY and CDR2 SYGVKD. This CDR3 reads CAINVDGQHNSPLHF. CDR3 DNA: TGTGCCATCAATGTTGATGGACAACATAATTCACCCCTCCACTTT.

In this sample, this clone turned up once. This chain links TRBV15 with TRBJ2-6; no reliable D call. The CDR3 has 17 amino acids. Trimming left V 0 bases short and J 0 bases short, with 9 bases between. The V gene's germline CDR1 is LNHNV and CDR2 YYDKDF (reference sequence). The DNA for the CDR3 is TGTGCCACCAGCAGAGATACCCCAGGCTCTGGGGCCAACGTCCTGACTTTC. Protein: CATSRDTPGSGANVLTF.

V gene TRBV5-1 combines with J gene TRBJ2-7, with 10 bases aligning to TRBD1. The J segment lost 4 bases and the V segment lost 7 bases, leaving 2 bases of the junction unmatched. CDR1 SGHRS and CDR2 YFSETQ come from the germline V gene. The CDR3 runs to 12 residues. The CDR3 DNA reads TGCGCCAGCCGGGACAGGGGTTACGAGCAGTACTTC. Translation: CASRDRGYEQYF.

The V and J genes are TRBV18 and TRBJ1-1; D might be TRBD1 (6 bases). The CDR3 loop spans 13 amino acids. CDR1 is KGHSH, CDR2 LQKENI, per germline. V was cut by 4 bases and J by 9 bases, with 15 bases left in between. The CDR3 reads CASSLSDSRQAFF. CDR3 bases: TGTGCCAGCTCACTTTCGGACAGTCGACAAGCTTTCTTT.

V gene TRBV14 combines with J gene TRBJ2-7; tentatively, D is TRBD1 (5 bases). The V and J ends lost 0 bases and 2 bases respectively, with 17 bases between them. The CDR3 has 17 amino acids. Germline V gene data show CDR1 as SGHDN and CDR2 as FVKESK. The CDR3 bases are TGTGCCAGCAGCCAAGATCTTAGGACACTGCGGACCTACGAGCAGTACTTC. It encodes CASSQDLRTLRTYEQYF.

The CDR3 DNA follows: TGTGCCAGCAGTGGAGGATGGGGGGGTAATGAAAAACTGTTTTTT. Translated: CASSGGWGGNEKLFF. The chain carries TRBV2 and TRBJ1-4; D might be TRBD1 (5 bases). CDR3 size: 15 residues. The V end was cut by 4 bases, the J end by 4 bases, with 13 bases between. The germline gives CDR1 SNHLY, CDR2 FYNNEI.

This rearrangement joins TRBV29-1 to TRBJ1-2; TRBD1 is a possible D gene (6 bases). This CDR3 is built from 13 residues. Trimming left V 4 bases short and J 2 bases short, with 11 bases between. Germline CDR1 is SQVTM and CDR2 is ANQGSEA. The CDR3 sequence is CSVAQGLNYGYTF. CDR3 nucleotide sequence: TGCAGCGTTGCTCAGGGGCTAAACTATGGCTACACCTTC.

V usage is TRBV19 and J usage is TRBJ1-4, with D unclear. V was shortened by 4 bases and J by 7 bases, with 7 bases between the two germline ends. The CDR3 is made up of 12 amino acids. CDR1 is LNHDA and CDR2 is SQIVND in the germline V gene (reference sequence). The DNA of the CDR3 is TGTGCCAGTAGTAGTAGATTTGAAAAACTGTTTTTT. Encoded protein: CASSSRFEKLFF.

The rearrangement uses TRBV9 and TRBJ1-3; D perhaps matches TRBD1 (6 bases). In germline, CDR1 is SGDLS, CDR2 YYNGEE. This CDR3 contains 14 residues. Trimming took off 0 bases at V and 4 bases at J, with 8 bases between the two ends. Here the CDR3 reads CASSVEGEGNTIYF. CDR3 nucleotide sequence: TGTGCCAGCAGCGTAGAGGGGGAAGGAAACACCATATATTTT.

This chain links TRBV6-5 with TRBJ1-6; D is possibly TRBD1 (6 bases). CDR3 length equals 14 residues. The germline V and J ends were trimmed by 6 bases and 4 bases, with 10 bases remaining between them. The germline gives CDR1 MNHEY, CDR2 SVGAGI. The CDR3 reads CASRKTGYNSPLHF. The DNA of the CDR3 is TGTGCCAGCAGAAAAACAGGGTATAATTCACCCCTCCACTTT.

The chain links TRBV30 to TRBJ1-6; TRBD1 might be the D (5 bases). Looked up from germline, CDR1 is GTSNPN and CDR2 is SVGIG (reference sequence). The CDR3 length is 15 residues. The ends were cut back, 2 bases at V and 9 bases at J, with 17 bases in the middle. CDR3 DNA: TGTGCCTGGAGTAGGAGGGGATTCGCGGGTTCACCCCTCCACTTT. It translates to CAWSRRGFAGSPLHF. The complete variable domain, with remaining parts taken from reference TRBV30 and TRBJ1-6, reads SQTIHQWPATLVQPVGSPLSLECTVEGTSNPNLYWYRQAAGRGLQLLFYSVGIGQISSEVPQNLSASRPQDRQFILSSKKLLLSDSGFYLCAWSRRGFAGSPLHFGNGTRLTVT.

This rearrangement joins TRBV30 to TRBJ2-3; 7 bases match TRBD2. The germline V gene encodes CDR1 GTSNPN and CDR2 SVGIG (reference sequence). J was trimmed by 0 bases and V by 0 bases; bases with no gene match: 3. CDR3 size: 15 residues. The CDR3: CAWSVRRGSTDTQYF. The CDR3 DNA reads TGTGCCTGGAGTGTAAGGCGGGGGAGCACAGATACGCAGTATTTT.

The rearrangement uses TRBV25-1 and TRBJ1-1; D gene uncertain. V lost 8 bases to trimming and J lost 5 bases, with 15 bases between them. The V gene's germline CDR1 is MGHDK and CDR2 SYGVNS. This CDR3 is 13 amino acids long. The DNA for the CDR3 is TGTGCCAGCTCCCGAGCAGGTTATACTGAAGCTTTCTTT. This translates into CASSRAGYTEAFF.